This T cell receptor beta chain came from a study of T cell repertoires in cytomegalovirus infection. CDR3 length: 15 amino acids. The germline V gene has CDR1 SGHDN and CDR2 FVKESK. Trimming took 5 bases from V and 4 from J, leaving 15 bases between them. TCRdb re-analysed the reads in MiXCR, keeping a single row per CDR3 protein. The top ten clones hold roughly 15% of a sample with more than 200,000 distinct CDR3 sequences, approximately 9.2% of them seen once. Sequencing input: PBMCs. V is TRBV14 and J is TRBJ1-3, with D unclear. The origin of this receptor is a human donor in good health (CMV status not recorded). Some clones in this sample may be carry-over from other donors' samples. CDR3 loop: CASSRPLTDGNTIYF. Written as DNA, the CDR3 is TGTGCCAGCAGCAGACCCCTAACAGACGGAAACACCATATATTTT.